This is a list of T cell receptor beta chains from one sample in a study of graft-versus-host responses after intestinal transplantation. These receptors' targets are unknown. Sequenced by immunoSEQ multiplex PCR; TCRdb stores in-frame clones only, minus some. The sample holds over 45,000 clones, roughly 90% seen once. Material: unstimulated CD4+ T cells sorted from spleen or lymph node cells, obtained before transplant. Receptor source: a human donor who was the organ donor for an intestinal transplant. Both conserved end residues are trimmed from each CDR3. Part of the rows lack a size; the others show once, few, many or a class for expanded clones.

j_call	clone_size	v_call	cdr3_aa
TRBJ2-5	.	TRBV29-1	SVSHRGETQY
TRBJ2-2	.	TRBV4-3	ASSQDAQGGTGELF
TRBJ2-7	once	TRBV5-1	ASSIITPQLAARYEQY
TRBJ1-3	.	TRBV28	ASSFGKDSGNTIY
TRBJ2-2	.	TRBV28	ASKTGTLVTGELF
TRBJ1-4	.	TRBV19	ASSINTGQGYEKLF
TRBJ1-1	.	TRBV30	AWSGGTGPNLEAF
TRBJ2-3	.	TRBV7-3	ASSLAGLGLDTQY
TRBJ2-1	.	TRBV27	ASSLTDSPRYNEQF
TRBJ1-1	.	TRBV20-1	SRQGDTEAF
TRBJ2-1	once	TRBV6-5	ASSYSLAGSYNEQF
TRBJ1-2	.	TRBV7-8	ASSGRNYGYT
TRBJ1-3	.	TRBV5-1	ASSFGTGSGNTIY
TRBJ1-5	.	TRBV19	ASSIHVGQGGNQPQH
TRBJ1-1	few	TRBV5-1	AKGDRGLDEAF
TRBJ1-1	.	TRBV5-1	ASSLDLGGTEAF
TRBJ2-6	.	TRBV19	ASSTRTGGANVLT
TRBJ1-1	.	TRBV7-2	ASSLEGWNTEAF
TRBJ2-1	.	TRBV2	ASSVAKSYNEQF
TRBJ2-3	.	TRBV6-5	ASSLAGVRTDTQY
TRBJ2-5	.	TRBV2	ASGTGNWGETQY
TRBJ2-7	.	TRBV6-1	ASGRTSQYEQY